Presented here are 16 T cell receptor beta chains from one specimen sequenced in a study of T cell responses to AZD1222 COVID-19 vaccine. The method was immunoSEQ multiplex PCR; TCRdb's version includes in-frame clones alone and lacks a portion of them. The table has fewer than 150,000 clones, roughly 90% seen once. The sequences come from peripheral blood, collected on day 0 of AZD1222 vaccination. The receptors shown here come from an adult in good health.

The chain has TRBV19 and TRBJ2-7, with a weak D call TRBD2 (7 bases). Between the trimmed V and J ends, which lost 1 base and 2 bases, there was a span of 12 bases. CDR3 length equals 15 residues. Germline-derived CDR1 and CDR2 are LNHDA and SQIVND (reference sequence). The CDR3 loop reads CASSIGAGAPYEQYF. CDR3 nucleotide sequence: TGTGCCAGTAGTATAGGTGCGGGGGCTCCCTACGAGCAGTACTTC.

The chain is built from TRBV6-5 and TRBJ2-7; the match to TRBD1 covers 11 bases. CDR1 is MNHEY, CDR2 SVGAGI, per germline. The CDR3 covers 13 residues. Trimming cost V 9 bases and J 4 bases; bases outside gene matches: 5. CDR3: CASRTGGGYEQYF. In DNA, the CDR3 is TGTGCCAGTAGGACAGGGGGCGGTTACGAGCAGTACTTC.

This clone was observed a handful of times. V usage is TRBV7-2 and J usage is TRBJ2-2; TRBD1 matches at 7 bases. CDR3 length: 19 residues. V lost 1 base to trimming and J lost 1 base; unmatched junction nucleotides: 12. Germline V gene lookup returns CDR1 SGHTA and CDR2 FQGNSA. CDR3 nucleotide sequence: TGTGCCAGCAGCTTAGGGGGCACAGGGGTTGGTGTGAACACCGGGGAGCTGTTTTTT. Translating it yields CASSLGGTGVGVNTGELFF.

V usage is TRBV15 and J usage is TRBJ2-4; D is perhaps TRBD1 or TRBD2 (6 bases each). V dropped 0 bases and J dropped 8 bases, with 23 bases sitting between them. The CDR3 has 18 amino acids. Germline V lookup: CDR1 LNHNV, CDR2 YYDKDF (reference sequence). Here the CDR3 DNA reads TGTGCCACCAGCAGAGATGGGGGCCCCGCGGGAATGGTAGACATTCAGTACTTC. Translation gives CATSRDGGPAGMVDIQYF.

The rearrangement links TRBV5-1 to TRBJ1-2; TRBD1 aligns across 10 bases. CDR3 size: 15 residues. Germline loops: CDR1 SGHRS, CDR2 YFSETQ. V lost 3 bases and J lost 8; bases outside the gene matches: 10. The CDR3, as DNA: TGCGCCAGCAGCTACAGCCGGGACAGGGGAGACGGCTACACCTTC. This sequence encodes CASSYSRDRGDGYTF.

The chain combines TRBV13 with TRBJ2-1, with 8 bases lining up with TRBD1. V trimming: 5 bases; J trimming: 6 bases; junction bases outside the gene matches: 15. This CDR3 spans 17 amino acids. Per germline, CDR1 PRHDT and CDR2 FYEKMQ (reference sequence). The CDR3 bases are TGTGCCAGCAGCCGAGGACAGGGCTCCTTTTCGGGCAATGAGCAGTTCTTC. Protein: CASSRGQGSFSGNEQFF.

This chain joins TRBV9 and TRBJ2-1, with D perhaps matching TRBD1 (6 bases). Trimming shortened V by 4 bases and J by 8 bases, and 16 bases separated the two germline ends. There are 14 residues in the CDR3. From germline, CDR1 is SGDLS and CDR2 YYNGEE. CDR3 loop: CASSPGQSVHEQFF. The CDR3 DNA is TGTGCCAGCAGCCCCGGACAGTCGGTCCATGAGCAGTTCTTC.

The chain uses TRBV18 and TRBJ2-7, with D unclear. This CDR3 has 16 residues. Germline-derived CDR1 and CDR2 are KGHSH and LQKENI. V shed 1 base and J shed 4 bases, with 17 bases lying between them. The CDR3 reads CASSPQSAVSRYEQYF. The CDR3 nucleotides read TGTGCCAGCTCACCACAATCGGCCGTATCGCGATACGAGCAGTACTTC.

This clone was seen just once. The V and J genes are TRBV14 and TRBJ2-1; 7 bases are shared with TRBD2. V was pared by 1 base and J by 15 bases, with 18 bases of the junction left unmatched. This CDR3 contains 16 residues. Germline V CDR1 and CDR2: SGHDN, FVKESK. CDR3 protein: CASSQGSASGPYGWFF. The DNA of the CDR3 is TGTGCCAGCAGCCAAGGGTCGGCTAGCGGACCCTATGGTTGGTTCTTC.

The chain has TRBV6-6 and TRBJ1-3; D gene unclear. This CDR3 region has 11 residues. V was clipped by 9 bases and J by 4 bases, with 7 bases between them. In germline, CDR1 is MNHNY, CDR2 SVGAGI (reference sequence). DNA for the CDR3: TGTGCCAGTACAACAGGAAACACCATATATTTT. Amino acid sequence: CASTTGNTIYF.

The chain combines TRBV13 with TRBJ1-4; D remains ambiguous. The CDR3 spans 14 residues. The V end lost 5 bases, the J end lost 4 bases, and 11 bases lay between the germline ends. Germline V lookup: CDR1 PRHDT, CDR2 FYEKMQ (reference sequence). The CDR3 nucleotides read TGTGCCAGCAGCGCCCTAGGAGATAATGAAAAACTGTTTTTT. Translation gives CASSALGDNEKLFF.

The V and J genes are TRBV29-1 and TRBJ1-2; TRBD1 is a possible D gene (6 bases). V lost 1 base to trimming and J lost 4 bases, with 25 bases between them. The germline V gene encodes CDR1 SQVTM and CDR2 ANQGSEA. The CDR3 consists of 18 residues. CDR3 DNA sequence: TGCAGCGTTGAAGGGTTTCTGGGAGGGGGAGGAAAGGGCTATGGCTACACCTTC. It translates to CSVEGFLGGGGKGYGYTF.

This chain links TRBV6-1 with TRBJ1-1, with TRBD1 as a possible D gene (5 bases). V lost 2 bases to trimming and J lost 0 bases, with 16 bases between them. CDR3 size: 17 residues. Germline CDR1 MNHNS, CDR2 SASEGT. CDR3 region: CASSEFPTTAMNTEAFF. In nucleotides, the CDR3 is TGTGCCAGCAGTGAATTCCCCACGACAGCCATGAACACTGAAGCTTTCTTT.

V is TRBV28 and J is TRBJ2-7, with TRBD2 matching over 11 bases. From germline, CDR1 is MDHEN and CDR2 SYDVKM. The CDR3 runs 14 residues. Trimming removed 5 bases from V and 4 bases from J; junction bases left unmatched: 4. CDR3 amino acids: CASSGTSGLYEQYF. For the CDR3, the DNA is TGTGCCAGCAGTGGGACTAGCGGCCTGTACGAGCAGTACTTC.

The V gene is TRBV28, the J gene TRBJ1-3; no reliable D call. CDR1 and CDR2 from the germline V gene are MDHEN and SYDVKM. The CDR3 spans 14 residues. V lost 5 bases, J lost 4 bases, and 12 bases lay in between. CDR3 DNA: TGTGCCAGCAGTCTAGGACGGAAAGGAAACACCATATATTTT. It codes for CASSLGRKGNTIYF.

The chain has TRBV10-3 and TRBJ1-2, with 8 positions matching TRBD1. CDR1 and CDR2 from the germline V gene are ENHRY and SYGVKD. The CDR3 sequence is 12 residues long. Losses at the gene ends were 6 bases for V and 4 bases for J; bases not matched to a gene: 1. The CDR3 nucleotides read TGTGCCATCAGACAGGGGGTCTATGGCTACACCTTC. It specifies CAIRQGVYGYTF.